This TCR beta chain was captured in a study of T cell responses to AZD1222 COVID-19 vaccine. General study points: Clonal diversity was possibly underestimated, and the donors were mostly white British, with more females.

On this clone: Its antigen is as yet unknown.

V was pared by 3 bases and J by 1 base, with 12 bases between. The CDR3 is made up of 15 amino acids. The germline V gene has CDR1 SGHAT and CDR2 FQNNGV. Here immunoSEQ multiplex PCR was the method, and the copy in TCRdb shows in-frame clones only, minus some. The sample lists 110,000 or so clones; 90% to 95% were seen once. Sequenced here: peripheral blood, sampled on day 0 of AZD1222 vaccination. The TCR sequence derives from an adult in good health. V gene TRBV11-2 combines with J gene TRBJ1-1, with unresolved D. The CDR3 DNA sequence: TGTGCCAGCAGCTTTCGGAGCGCCGAGAACACTGAAGCTTTCTTT. Protein: CASSFRSAENTEAFF.